This T cell receptor beta chain was captured in a study of identical twins. Remarks on this clonotype: Its matching antigen is unknown.

TCRdb itself ran the 5' RACE reads through MiXCR, one entry per CDR3 protein. The sample records 200,000 to 250,000 distinct CDR3 sequences, approximately 12% being singletons. Study-wide findings and caveats: Models predicted less out-of-frame TCR alpha sharing in monozygotic twins than was found.

The same data also contributed to another study, on yellow fever vaccine responses in identical twins.

This clonotype was sampled from a young woman in good health. Material: memory (CD45RO+) T cells sorted from blood.

CDR3 in DNA: TGCAGGGTCGAGAGGGGCGAGACCCAGTACTTC. This translates into CRVERGETQYF. The V gene is TRBV20-1, the J gene TRBJ2-5, with D perhaps being TRBD1 or TRBD2 (5 bases each). Germline CDR1 reads DFQATT; CDR2 reads SNEGSKA (reference sequence). This CDR3 spans 11 amino acids.